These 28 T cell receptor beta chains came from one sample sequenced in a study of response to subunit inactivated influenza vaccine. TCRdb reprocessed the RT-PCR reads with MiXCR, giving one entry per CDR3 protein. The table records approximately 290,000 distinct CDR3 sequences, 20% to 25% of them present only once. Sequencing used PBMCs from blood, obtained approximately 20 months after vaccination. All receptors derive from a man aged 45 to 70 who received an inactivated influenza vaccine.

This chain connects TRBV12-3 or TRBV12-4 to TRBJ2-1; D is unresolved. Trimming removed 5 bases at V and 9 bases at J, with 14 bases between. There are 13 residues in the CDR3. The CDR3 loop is CASSGLLAGEQFF. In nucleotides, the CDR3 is TGTGCCAGCAGTGGTTTGTTGGCAGGTGAGCAGTTCTTC.

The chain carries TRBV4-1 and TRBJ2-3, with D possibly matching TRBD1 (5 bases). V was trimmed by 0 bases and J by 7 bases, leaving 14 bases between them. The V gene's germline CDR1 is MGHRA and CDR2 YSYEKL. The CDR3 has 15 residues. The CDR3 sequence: CASSQEQGQGYTQYF. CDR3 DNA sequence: TGCGCCAGCAGCCAAGAGCAGGGTCAGGGTTATACGCAGTATTTT.

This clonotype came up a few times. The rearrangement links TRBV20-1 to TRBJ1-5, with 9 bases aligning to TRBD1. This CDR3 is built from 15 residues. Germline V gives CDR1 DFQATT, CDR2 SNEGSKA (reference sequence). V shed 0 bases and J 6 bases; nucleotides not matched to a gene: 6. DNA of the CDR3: TGCAGTGCTAGAGATGGGGACAGGGTTTCTCAGCCCCAGCATTTT. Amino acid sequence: CSARDGDRVSQPQHF.

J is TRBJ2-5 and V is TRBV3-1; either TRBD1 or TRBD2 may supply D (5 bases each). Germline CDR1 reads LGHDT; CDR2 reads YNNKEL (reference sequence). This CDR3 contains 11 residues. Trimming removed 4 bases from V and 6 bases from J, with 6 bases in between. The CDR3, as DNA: TGTGCCAGCAGCCCGGGGCAGACCCAGTACTTC. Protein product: CASSPGQTQYF.

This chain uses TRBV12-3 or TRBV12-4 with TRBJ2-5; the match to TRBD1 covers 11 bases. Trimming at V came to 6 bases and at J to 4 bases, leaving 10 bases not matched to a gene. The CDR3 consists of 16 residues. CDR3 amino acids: CASSPRTGGLRETQYF. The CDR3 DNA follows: TGTGCCAGCAGCCCCAGGACAGGGGGCTTGAGAGAGACCCAGTACTTC.

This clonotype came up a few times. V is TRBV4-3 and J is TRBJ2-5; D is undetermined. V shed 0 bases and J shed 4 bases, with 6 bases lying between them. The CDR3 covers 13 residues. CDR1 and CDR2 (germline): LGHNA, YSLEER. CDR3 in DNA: TGCGCCAGCAGCCAAGAAATCAGAGAGACCCAGTACTTC. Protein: CASSQEIRETQYF.

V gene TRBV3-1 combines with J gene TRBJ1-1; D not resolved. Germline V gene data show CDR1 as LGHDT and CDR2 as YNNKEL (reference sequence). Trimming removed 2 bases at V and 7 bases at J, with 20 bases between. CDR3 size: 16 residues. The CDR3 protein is CASSQTGIGGFIEAFF. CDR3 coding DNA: TGTGCCAGCAGCCAAACGGGTATTGGAGGGTTCATTGAAGCTTTCTTT.

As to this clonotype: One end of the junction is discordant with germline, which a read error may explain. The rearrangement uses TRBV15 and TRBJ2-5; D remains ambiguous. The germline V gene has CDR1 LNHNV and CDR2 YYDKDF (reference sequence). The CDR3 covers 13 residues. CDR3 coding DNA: TGTGCCACCAGGGCAGGAGTGCAAGAGAGCCAGTACTTC. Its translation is CATRAGVQESQYF.

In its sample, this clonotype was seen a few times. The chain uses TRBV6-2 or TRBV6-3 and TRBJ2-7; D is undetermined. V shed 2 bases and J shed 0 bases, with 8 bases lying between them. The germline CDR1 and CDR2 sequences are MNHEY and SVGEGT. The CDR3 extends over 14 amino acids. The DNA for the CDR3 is TGTGCCAGCAGTTACCACTCGAGCTCCTACGAGCAGTACTTC. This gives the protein CASSYHSSSYEQYF.

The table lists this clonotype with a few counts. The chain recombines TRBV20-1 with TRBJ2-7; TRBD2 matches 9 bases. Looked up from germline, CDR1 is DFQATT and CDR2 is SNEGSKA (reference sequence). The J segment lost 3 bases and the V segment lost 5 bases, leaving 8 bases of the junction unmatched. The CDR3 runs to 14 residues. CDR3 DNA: TGCAGTGCTGAAACCGGGACTAGCAGCTACGAGCAGTACTTC. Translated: CSAETGTSSYEQYF.

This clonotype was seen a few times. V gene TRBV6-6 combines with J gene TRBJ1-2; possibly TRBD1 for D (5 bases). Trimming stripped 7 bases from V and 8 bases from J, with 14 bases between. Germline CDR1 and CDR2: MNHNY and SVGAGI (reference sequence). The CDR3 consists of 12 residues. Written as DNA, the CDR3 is TGTGCCAGCAACCCCCCGGGGGAGGGCTACACCTTC. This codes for CASNPPGEGYTF.

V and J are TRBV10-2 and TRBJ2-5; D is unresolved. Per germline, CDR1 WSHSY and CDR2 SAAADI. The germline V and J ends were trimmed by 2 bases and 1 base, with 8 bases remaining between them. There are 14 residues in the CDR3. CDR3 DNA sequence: TGCGCCAGCAGTGAGACCCGCTCCCAAGAGACCCAGTACTTC. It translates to CASSETRSQETQYF.

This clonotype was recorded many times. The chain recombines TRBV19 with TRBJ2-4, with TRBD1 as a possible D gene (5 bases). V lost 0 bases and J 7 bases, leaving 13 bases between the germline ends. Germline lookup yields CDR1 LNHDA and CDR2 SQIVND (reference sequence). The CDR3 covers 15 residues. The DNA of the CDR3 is TGTGCCAGTAGTATAGACCATGCACAGGCGAACATTCAGTACTTC. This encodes CASSIDHAQANIQYF.

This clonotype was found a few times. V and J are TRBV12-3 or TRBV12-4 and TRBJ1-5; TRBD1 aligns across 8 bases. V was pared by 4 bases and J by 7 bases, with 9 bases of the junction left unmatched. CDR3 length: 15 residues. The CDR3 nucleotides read TGTGCCAGCAGTTCCAGAGACAGGGGTGGGCAGCCCCAGCATTTT. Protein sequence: CASSSRDRGGQPQHF.

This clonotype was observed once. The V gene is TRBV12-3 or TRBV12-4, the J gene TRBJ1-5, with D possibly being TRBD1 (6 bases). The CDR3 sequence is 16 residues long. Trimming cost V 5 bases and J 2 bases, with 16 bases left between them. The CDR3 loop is CASSGTRGIGNQPQHF. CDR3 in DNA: TGTGCCAGCAGTGGTACTAGGGGGATTGGCAATCAGCCCCAGCATTTT.

The CDR3 sequence: CASSPSPGVRQPQHF. Written as DNA, the CDR3 is TGCGCCAGCAGCCCCAGCCCAGGGGTACGTCAGCCCCAGCATTTT. The V call is TRBV5-1, the J call TRBJ1-5; tentative D call: TRBD1 (6 bases). Trimming shortened V by 4 bases and J by 6 bases, and 17 bases separated the two germline ends. CDR1 is SGHRS and CDR2 is YFSETQ in the germline V gene. The CDR3 is 15 residues long.

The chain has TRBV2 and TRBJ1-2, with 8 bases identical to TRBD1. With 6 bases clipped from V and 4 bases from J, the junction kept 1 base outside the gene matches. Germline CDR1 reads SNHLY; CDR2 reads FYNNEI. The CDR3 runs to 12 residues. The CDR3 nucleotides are TGTGCCAGCAGGGACAGGGCCTATGGCTACACCTTC. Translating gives CASRDRAYGYTF.

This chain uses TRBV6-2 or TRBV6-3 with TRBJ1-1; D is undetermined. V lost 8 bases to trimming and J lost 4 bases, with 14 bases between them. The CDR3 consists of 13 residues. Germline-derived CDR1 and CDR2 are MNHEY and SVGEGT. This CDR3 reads CASQRGHVTEAFF. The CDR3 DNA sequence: TGTGCCAGCCAGCGAGGGCACGTCACTGAAGCTTTCTTT.

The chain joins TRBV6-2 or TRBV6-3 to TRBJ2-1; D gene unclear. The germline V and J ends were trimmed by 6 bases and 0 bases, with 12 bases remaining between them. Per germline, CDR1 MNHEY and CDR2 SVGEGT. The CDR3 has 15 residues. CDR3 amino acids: CASSNSRHSYNEQFF. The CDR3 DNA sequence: TGTGCCAGCAGCAACTCACGGCACTCCTACAATGAGCAGTTCTTC.

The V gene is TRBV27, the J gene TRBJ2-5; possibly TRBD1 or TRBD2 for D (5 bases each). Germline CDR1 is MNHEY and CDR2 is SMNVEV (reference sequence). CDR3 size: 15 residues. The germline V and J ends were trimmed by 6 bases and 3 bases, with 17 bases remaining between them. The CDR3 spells CASSHKGTGKETQYF. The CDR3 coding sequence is TGTGCCAGCAGCCATAAAGGGACCGGAAAAGAGACCCAGTACTTC.

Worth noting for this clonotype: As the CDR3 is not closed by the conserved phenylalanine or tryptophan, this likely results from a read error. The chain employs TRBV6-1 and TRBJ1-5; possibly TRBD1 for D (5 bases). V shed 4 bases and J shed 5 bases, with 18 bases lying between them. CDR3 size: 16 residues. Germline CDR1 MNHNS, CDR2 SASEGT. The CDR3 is CASSAIGRWGDQPQHL. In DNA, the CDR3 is TGTGCCAGCAGTGCTATCGGCAGGTGGGGGGATCAGCCCCAGCATCTT.

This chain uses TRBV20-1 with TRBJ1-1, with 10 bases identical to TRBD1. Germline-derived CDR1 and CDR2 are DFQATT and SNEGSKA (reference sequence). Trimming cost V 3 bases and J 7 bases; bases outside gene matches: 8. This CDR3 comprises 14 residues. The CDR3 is CSASSRQGASEAFF. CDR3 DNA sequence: TGCAGTGCTAGTTCCCGACAGGGGGCAAGTGAAGCTTTCTTT.

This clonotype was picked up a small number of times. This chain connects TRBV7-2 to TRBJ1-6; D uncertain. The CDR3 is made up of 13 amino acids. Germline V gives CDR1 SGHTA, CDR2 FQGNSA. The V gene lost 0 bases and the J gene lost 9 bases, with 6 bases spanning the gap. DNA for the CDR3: TGTGCCAGCAGCTTAGCAGTAGGTTCACCCCTCCACTTT. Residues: CASSLAVGSPLHF.

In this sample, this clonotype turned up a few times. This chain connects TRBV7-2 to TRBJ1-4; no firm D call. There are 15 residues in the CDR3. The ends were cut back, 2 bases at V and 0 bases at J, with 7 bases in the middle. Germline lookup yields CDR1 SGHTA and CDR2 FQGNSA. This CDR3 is CASSLMPTTNEKLFF. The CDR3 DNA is TGTGCCAGCAGCTTAATGCCTACAACTAATGAAAAACTGTTTTTT.

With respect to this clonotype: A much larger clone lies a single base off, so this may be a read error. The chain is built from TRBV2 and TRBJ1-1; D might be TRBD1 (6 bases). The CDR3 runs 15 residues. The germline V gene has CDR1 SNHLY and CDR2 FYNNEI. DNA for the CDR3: TGTGCCAGCAGTGTACAGGCGGGGTGGGACACTCAAGCTTTCTTT. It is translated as CASSVQAGWDTQAFF.

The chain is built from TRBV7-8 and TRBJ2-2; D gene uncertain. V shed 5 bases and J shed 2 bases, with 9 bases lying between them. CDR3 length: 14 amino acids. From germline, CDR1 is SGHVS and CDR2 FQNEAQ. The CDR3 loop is CASSRPRNTGELFF. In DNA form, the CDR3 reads TGTGCCAGCAGCCGGCCTAGAAACACCGGGGAGCTGTTTTTT.

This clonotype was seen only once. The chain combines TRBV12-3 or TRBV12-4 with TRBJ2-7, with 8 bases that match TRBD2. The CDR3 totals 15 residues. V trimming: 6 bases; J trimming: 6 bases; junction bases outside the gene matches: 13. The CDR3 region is CASSQSGGLATEQYF. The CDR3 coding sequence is TGTGCCAGCAGCCAGAGCGGTGGACTAGCCACCGAGCAGTACTTC.

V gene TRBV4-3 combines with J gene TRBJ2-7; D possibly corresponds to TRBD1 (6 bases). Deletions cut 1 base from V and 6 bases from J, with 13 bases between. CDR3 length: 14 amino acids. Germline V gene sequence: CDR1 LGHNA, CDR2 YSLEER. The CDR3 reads CASSQGGLVGEQYF. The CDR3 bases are TGCGCCAGCAGCCAAGGGGGGCTGGTGGGCGAGCAGTACTTC.